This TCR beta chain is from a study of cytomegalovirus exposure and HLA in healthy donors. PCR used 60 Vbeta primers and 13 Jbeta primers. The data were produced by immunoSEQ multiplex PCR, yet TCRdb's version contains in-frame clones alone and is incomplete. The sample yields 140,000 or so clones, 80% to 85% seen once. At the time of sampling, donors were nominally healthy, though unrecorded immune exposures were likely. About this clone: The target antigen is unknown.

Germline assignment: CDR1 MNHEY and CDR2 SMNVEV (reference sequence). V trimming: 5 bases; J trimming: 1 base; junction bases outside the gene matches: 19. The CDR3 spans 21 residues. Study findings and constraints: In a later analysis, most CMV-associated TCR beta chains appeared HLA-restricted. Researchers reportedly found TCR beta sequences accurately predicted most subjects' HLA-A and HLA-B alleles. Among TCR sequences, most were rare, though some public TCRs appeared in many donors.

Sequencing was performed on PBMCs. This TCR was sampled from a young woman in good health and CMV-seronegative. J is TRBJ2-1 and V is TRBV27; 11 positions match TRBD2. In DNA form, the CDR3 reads TGTGCCAGCAGTCGATCGGGGCGTCTAGCGGGGGGACCGACATCCTACAATGAGCAGTTCTTC. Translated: CASSRSGRLAGGPTSYNEQFF.